The 27 T cell receptor beta chains below were found in one sample sequenced in a study of blood T cell repertoires in COVID-19. Libraries were prepared by immunoSEQ multiplex PCR; TCRdb keeps only in-frame clonotypes and omits some of them. The sample holds 210,000 or so clones, under 90% seen once. The sequencing sample was made of PBMCs or T cells enriched from blood (not recorded which). All receptors derive from a woman aged 45-59 years who had been exposed to COVID-19.

The genes are TRBV10-2 and TRBJ1-1, with 7 bases aligning to TRBD1. With V trimmed by 10 bases and J by 11 bases, 7 bases remained unmatched. The length of the CDR3 is 10 residues. Germline values: CDR1 WSHSY, CDR2 SAAADI. The CDR3 bases are TGCGCCACCCTACAGGGGATGGCTTTCTTT. Its protein product is CATLQGMAFF.

This chain connects TRBV7-2 to TRBJ2-3; TRBD2 aligns across 10 bases. From germline, CDR1 is SGHTA and CDR2 FQGNSA. The length of the CDR3 is 15 residues. The V and J ends lost 0 bases and 7 bases, in that order; junction bases with no gene match: 4. The CDR3 loop reads CASSLAAGGPNTQYF. Here the CDR3 DNA reads TGTGCCAGCAGCTTAGCAGCGGGGGGGCCTAATACGCAGTATTTT.

The chain recombines TRBV10-3 with TRBJ2-1, with 7 bases fitting TRBD2. The germline V gene encodes CDR1 ENHRY and CDR2 SYGVKD. The CDR3 consists of 13 residues. The junction had 10 bases not matched to a gene; V was cut back by 11 bases and J by 6 bases. The CDR3: CAGLTSLTNEQFF. For the CDR3, the DNA is TGTGCCGGTTTGACTAGCCTCACCAATGAGCAGTTCTTC.

This chain links TRBV5-6 with TRBJ1-2; D ambiguous. CDR3 length: 13 amino acids. Germline V gene lookup returns CDR1 SGHDT and CDR2 YYEEEE. V was trimmed by 2 bases and J by 1 base, leaving 6 bases between them. The CDR3 DNA reads as TGTGCCAGCAGCTTTGGGCATAACTATGGCTACACCTTC. Encoded protein: CASSFGHNYGYTF.

V is TRBV6-6 and J is TRBJ2-5, with 11 nucleotides matching TRBD2. Germline loops: CDR1 MNHNY, CDR2 SVGAGI (reference sequence). The CDR3 runs 14 residues. With V trimmed by 6 bases and J by 5 bases, 5 bases remained unmatched. CDR3 DNA: TGTGCCAGCAGGATAGCGGGGGGGCAGGAGACCCAGTACTTC. It encodes CASRIAGGQETQYF.

This clone was seen only a few times. DNA of the CDR3: TGTGCCAGCAGTGACCCGACAGGGGGAGATGGCTACACCTTC. Translation gives CASSDPTGGDGYTF. The V and J genes are TRBV25-1 and TRBJ1-2, with 9 bases identical to TRBD1. Germline-derived CDR1 and CDR2 are MGHDK and SYGVNS. The CDR3 spans 14 residues. J was trimmed by 6 bases and V by 3 bases; bases with no gene match: 5.

The chain couples TRBV6-5 to TRBJ1-4; 7 bases map to TRBD1. Germline assignment: CDR1 MNHEY and CDR2 SVGAGI. The CDR3 totals 15 residues. The J segment lost 4 bases and the V segment lost 6 bases, leaving 8 bases of the junction unmatched. DNA of the CDR3: TGTGCCAGCAGAAGACAGGGACAATATAATGAAAAACTGTTTTTT. Protein sequence: CASRRQGQYNEKLFF.

This chain links TRBV29-1 with TRBJ2-7, with 7 bases that match TRBD1. The ends lost 7 bases at V and 3 bases at J; junction bases unmatched: 9. The CDR3 consists of 13 residues. CDR1 is SQVTM, CDR2 ANQGSEA, per germline. CDR3 region: CSASPGQNYEQYF. The CDR3 DNA reads as TGCAGCGCCTCACCGGGACAGAACTACGAGCAGTACTTC.

The chain uses TRBV6-4 and TRBJ1-1, with D possibly being TRBD1 (5 bases). The V end was cut by 3 bases, the J end by 4 bases, with 15 bases between. Germline assignment: CDR1 MRHNA and CDR2 SNTAGT. The CDR3 covers 15 residues. CDR3 sequence reads: CASSEGGGFGTEAFF. For the CDR3, the DNA is TGTGCCAGCAGTGAGGGGGGTGGGTTCGGCACTGAAGCTTTCTTT.

The CDR3 DNA reads as TGTGCCAGCAGGGACAATCCCTACGAGCAGTACTTC. It codes for CASRDNPYEQYF. This sequence joins TRBV2 and TRBJ2-7, with D perhaps matching TRBD1 (5 bases). CDR1 is SNHLY, CDR2 FYNNEI, per germline. This CDR3 has 12 amino acids. V was clipped by 6 bases and J by 2 bases, with 8 bases between them.

The chain recombines TRBV6-2 or TRBV6-3 with TRBJ1-1, with D hard to call. Between the trimmed V and J ends, which lost 6 bases and 0 bases, there was a span of 8 bases. The CDR3 runs 13 residues. Germline V CDR1 and CDR2: MNHEY, SVGEGT. DNA for the CDR3: TGTGCCAGCAGCCCCGCAGTGAACACTGAAGCTTTCTTT. It specifies CASSPAVNTEAFF.

Written as DNA, the CDR3 is TGTGCCAGCAGCTTAGACGGGGGGACCGGGGAGCTGTTTTTT. Amino acid sequence: CASSLDGGTGELFF. The chain employs TRBV7-2 and TRBJ2-2; TRBD2 matches at 7 bases. The V gene's germline CDR1 is SGHTA and CDR2 FQGNSA. The V and J ends lost 1 base and 5 bases, in that order; junction bases with no gene match: 1. The CDR3 has 14 residues.

The chain employs TRBV29-1 and TRBJ1-6; no definite D call. This CDR3 contains 12 residues. Germline V lookup: CDR1 SQVTM, CDR2 ANQGSEA. V gave up 4 bases and J gave up 9 bases, with 10 bases separating them. This CDR3 reads CSVGQAGSPLHF. The CDR3, as DNA: TGCAGCGTTGGGCAGGCGGGTTCACCCCTCCACTTT.

The chain employs TRBV7-9 and TRBJ1-2; D remains unclear. Trimming took off 1 base at V and 3 bases at J, with 12 bases between the two ends. Germline V gene lookup returns CDR1 SEHNR and CDR2 FQNEAQ (reference sequence). The CDR3 consists of 15 residues. The CDR3 loop is CASSLGGHVDYGYTF. CDR3 nucleotides: TGTGCCAGCAGCTTAGGAGGGCACGTTGACTATGGCTACACCTTC.

This clone was seen a few times. The V and J genes are TRBV6-1 and TRBJ1-1; possibly TRBD1 for D (6 bases). This CDR3 is built from 14 residues. Looked up from germline, CDR1 is MNHNS and CDR2 is SASEGT. Trimming took off 2 bases at V and 1 base at J, with 8 bases between the two ends. The CDR3 DNA follows: TGTGCCAGCAGTGAAAGGACAGCGAACACTGAAGCTTTCTTT. Protein: CASSERTANTEAFF.

This clone was seen a handful of times. The V gene is TRBV10-3, the J gene TRBJ1-5, with a weak D call TRBD1 (5 bases). CDR1 ENHRY and CDR2 SYGVKD come from the germline V gene. Trimming shortened V by 3 bases and J by 4 bases, and 13 bases separated the two germline ends. There are 15 residues in the CDR3. CDR3 amino acids: CAISETGDGNQPQHF. The CDR3 nucleotides read TGTGCCATCAGTGAAACGGGGGACGGAAATCAGCCCCAGCATTTT.

This chain uses TRBV12-3 or TRBV12-4 with TRBJ2-4; perhaps TRBD2 as D (5 bases). The V end was cut by 1 base, the J end by 9 bases, with 7 bases between. CDR3 length: 12 amino acids. The DNA for the CDR3 is TGTGCCAGCAGTTTAGGCGGAGGCATTCAGTACTTC. Protein sequence: CASSLGGGIQYF.

The rearrangement uses TRBV6-2 or TRBV6-3 and TRBJ1-2, with a possible D match to TRBD1 (6 bases). CDR3 size: 13 residues. The germline V gene encodes CDR1 MNHEY and CDR2 SVGEGT. Between the trimmed V and J ends, which lost 6 bases and 4 bases, there was a span of 12 bases. CDR3 in DNA: TGTGCCAGCAGCATGGACAGCAGCTATGGCTACACCTTC. This encodes CASSMDSSYGYTF.

The gene calls are TRBV5-1 and TRBJ1-2; 7 bases fit TRBD1. The junction had 9 bases not matched to a gene; V was cut back by 3 bases and J by 4 bases. Germline CDR1 and CDR2: SGHRS and YFSETQ. This CDR3 spans 15 amino acids. As DNA, the CDR3 is TGCGCCAGCAGCTCAGACAGGGCCCTCCTCTATGGCTACACCTTC. It encodes CASSSDRALLYGYTF.

V is TRBV6-5 and J is TRBJ1-1; TRBD1 might be the D (5 bases). Germline CDR1 and CDR2: MNHEY and SVGAGI. V gave up 7 bases and J gave up 5 bases, with 11 bases separating them. The CDR3 runs to 12 residues. CDR3 coding DNA: TGTGCCAGCAAGAGGGAGGGGACTGAAGCTTTCTTT. This codes for CASKREGTEAFF.

There are a few counts of this clone. The genes are TRBV5-4 and TRBJ1-1, with a tentative D call TRBD1 (6 bases). With 4 bases removed from V and 1 base from J, the gap between germline ends came to 11 bases. Per the germline V gene, CDR1 is SGHNT and CDR2 is YYREEE (reference sequence). The length of the CDR3 is 14 residues. CDR3: CASSGPGQNTEAFF. CDR3 DNA: TGTGCCAGCAGCGGGCCGGGACAGAACACTGAAGCTTTCTTT.

The rearrangement joins TRBV24-1 to TRBJ2-3; D is perhaps TRBD2 (5 bases). Between the trimmed V and J ends, which lost 3 bases and 7 bases, there was a span of 10 bases. Germline V lookup: CDR1 KGHDR, CDR2 SFDVKD. CDR3 length: 13 residues. The CDR3 DNA reads TGTGCCACCAGTGATCCGGGAACCCATACGCAGTATTTT. It is translated as CATSDPGTHTQYF.

This clone occurred once. The chain joins TRBV27 to TRBJ1-2; no firm D call. Germline CDR1 reads MNHEY; CDR2 reads SMNVEV (reference sequence). This CDR3 is 13 amino acids long. V lost 3 bases, J lost 8 bases, and 13 bases lay in between. The CDR3 region has the DNA TGTGCCAGCAGTTTGATGGCGGGAGAAGGCTACACCTTC. This sequence encodes CASSLMAGEGYTF.

This clone was counted a single time. The chain uses TRBV4-1 and TRBJ2-1; D gene uncertain. With 2 bases removed from V and 0 bases from J, the gap between germline ends came to 14 bases. Germline lookup yields CDR1 MGHRA and CDR2 YSYEKL. The CDR3 covers 17 residues. The CDR3 nucleotides are TGCGCCAGCAGCCAACGTTTGGGTCCTAGCTCCTACAATGAGCAGTTCTTC. This sequence encodes CASSQRLGPSSYNEQFF.

This rearrangement joins TRBV7-2 to TRBJ2-7, with TRBD2 matching over 7 bases. Trimming at V came to 1 base and at J to 3 bases, leaving 3 bases not matched to a gene. Germline V CDR1 and CDR2: SGHTA, FQGNSA. The CDR3 is made up of 14 amino acids. The CDR3 bases are TGTGCCAGCAGCTTAGGGGGGGGTTTCTACGAGCAGTACTTC. It encodes CASSLGGGFYEQYF.

CDR3 loop: CAVREAGPYGYTF. The CDR3 DNA reads TGTGCCGTACGCGAGGCGGGTCCCTATGGCTACACCTTC. J is TRBJ1-2 and V is TRBV12-3 or TRBV12-4; D remains unclear. The CDR3 length is 13 residues. V was cut by 11 bases and J by 4 bases, with 17 bases left in between.

The chain couples TRBV11-2 to TRBJ1-5, with 7 nucleotides matching TRBD1. Trimming removed 5 bases from V and 7 bases from J; junction bases left unmatched: 5. Germline CDR1 and CDR2: SGHAT and FQNNGV. The CDR3 is made up of 13 amino acids. In DNA, the CDR3 is TGTGCCAGCAGCGTTGACAGGGTGCAGCCCCAGCATTTT. Protein sequence: CASSVDRVQPQHF.